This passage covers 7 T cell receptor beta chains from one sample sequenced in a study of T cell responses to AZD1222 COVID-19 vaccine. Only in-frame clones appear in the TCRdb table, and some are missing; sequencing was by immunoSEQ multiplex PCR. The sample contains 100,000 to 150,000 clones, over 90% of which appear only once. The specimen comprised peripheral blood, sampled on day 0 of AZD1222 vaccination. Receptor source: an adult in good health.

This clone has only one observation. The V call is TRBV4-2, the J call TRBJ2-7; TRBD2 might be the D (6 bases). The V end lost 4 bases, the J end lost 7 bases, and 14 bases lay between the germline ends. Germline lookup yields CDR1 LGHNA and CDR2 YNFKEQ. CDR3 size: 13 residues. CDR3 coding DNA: TGTGCCAGCAGCCGACGTAAGGAGGGTGAGCAGTACTTC. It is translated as CASSRRKEGEQYF.

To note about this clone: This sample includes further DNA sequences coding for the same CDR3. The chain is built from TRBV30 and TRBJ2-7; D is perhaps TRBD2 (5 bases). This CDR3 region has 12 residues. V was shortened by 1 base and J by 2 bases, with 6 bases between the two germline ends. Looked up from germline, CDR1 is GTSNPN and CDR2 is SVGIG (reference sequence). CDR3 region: CAWSGGTYEQYF. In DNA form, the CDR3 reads TGTGCCTGGAGTGGAGGGACCTACGAGCAGTACTTC. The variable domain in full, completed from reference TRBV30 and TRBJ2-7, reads SQTIHQWPATLVQPVGSPLSLECTVEGTSNPNLYWYRQAAGRGLQLLFYSVGIGQISSEVPQNLSASRPQDRQFILSSKKLLLSDSGFYLCAWSGGTYEQYFGPGTRLTVT.

The CDR3 coding sequence is TGTGCCAGCAGCTTTACAGGGGTCCAAAACATTCAGTACTTC. The encoded protein is CASSFTGVQNIQYF. The J gene is TRBJ2-4, the V gene TRBV11-2; 7 bases line up with TRBD1. The CDR3 has 14 residues. Germline-derived CDR1 and CDR2 are SGHAT and FQNNGV. After removal of 3 bases from V and 5 bases from J, the junction contained 4 bases not matched to a gene.

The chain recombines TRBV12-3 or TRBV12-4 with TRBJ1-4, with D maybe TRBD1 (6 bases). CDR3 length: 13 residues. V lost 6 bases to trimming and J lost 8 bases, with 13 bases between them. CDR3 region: CASRTGGNEKLFF. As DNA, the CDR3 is TGTGCCAGCAGGACCGGGGGCAACGAAAAACTGTTTTTT.

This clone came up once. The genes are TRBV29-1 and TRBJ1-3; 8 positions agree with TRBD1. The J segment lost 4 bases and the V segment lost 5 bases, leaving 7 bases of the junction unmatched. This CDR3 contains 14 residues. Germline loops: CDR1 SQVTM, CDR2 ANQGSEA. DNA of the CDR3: TGCAGCGTTTCAGGGGGCGCCTCCGGAAACACCATATATTTT. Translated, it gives CSVSGGASGNTIYF.

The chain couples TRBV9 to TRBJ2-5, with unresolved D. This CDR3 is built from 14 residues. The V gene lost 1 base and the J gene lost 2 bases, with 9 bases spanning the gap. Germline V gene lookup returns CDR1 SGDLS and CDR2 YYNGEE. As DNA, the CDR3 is TGTGCCAGCAGCGTAAGTCAGAAACAAGAGACCCAGTACTTC. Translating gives CASSVSQKQETQYF.

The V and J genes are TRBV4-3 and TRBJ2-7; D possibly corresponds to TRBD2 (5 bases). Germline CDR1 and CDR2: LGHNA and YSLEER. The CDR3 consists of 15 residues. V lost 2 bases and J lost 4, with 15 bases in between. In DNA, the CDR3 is TGCGCCAGCAGCCAAACAACTAGTTTCTCTTACGAGCAGTACTTC. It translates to CASSQTTSFSYEQYF.